This T cell receptor (beta chain) was identified in a study of graft-versus-host responses after intestinal transplantation (dated by TCRdb to about 2021). Some background on the complete study: Recipients received multivisceral, liver-intestinal, or isolated intestinal transplants. Every recipient was given anti-thymocyte globulin induction, then maintenance tacrolimus and steroids for about 3 years. After intestinal transplantation, graft-versus-host and host-versus-graft alloreactive T cell clones were followed in the graft, circulation and bone marrow using bulk TCR-beta CDR3 sequencing. Alloreactive clones were identified by sequencing pre-transplant mixed lymphocyte reaction products and comparing them with unstimulated pre-transplant donor and recipient T cells. The cohort enrolled 24 intestinal transplant recipients, one of whom was a retransplant, and 3 patients without pretransplant specimens were excluded. A peak of at least 4% donor T cells among recipient peripheral blood mononuclear cells was the definition used for donor T cell macrochimerism. Instead of going to the commercial service, samples from a few later patients were sequenced in-house on an Illumina MiSeq and processed with MiXCR.

Libraries were constructed by the immunoSEQ multiplex PCR assay. For most patients, genomic DNA was isolated using the Qiagen DNeasy Blood and Tissue Kit and was shipped frozen to Adaptive Biotechnologies for TCR sequencing. For most patients, genomic DNA was subjected to high-throughput TCR-beta CDR3 sequencing by Adaptive Biotechnologies. From the authors' description of their analysis: Adaptive's ImmunoSEQ software was the source of the TCR sequencing data for approximately 18 patients, while a few other patients were processed with MiXCR and VDJtools. CD4 versus CD8 sorting errors were corrected by removing sequences found in both subsets at a frequency ratio below 5:1. CDR3 nucleotide sequences shared between donor and recipient were removed because the origin of such sequences could not be assigned. To count as alloreactive, a clone needed at least 2-fold expansion over unstimulated cells and a minimum CFSE-low frequency of 0.002% (template counts) or 0.001% (read counts). Clones were considered mappable if detected in sequenced pre-transplant spleen, lymph node, or MLR CFSE-low populations of the donor or recipient. Cumulative frequency of alloreactive clones was calculated as a percentage of all sequences weighted by copy number. TCRdb took this table from immuneACCESS and kept in-frame rearrangements with V and J called. Such tables lack part of the clones; where checked against another copy, unresolved V genes explain under half of the gap, and the rest is unexplained. V and J calls and clone size come straight from that table; D and trimming were deduced from the DNA. This sample comprises approximately 90,000 clones, 88% of them detected only once. More than 0.25% of the sample is held by the ten biggest clonotypes.

Broader findings and caveats from the paper: The conclusions were limited by the relatively low number and heterogeneity of the intestinal transplant patients. In patients with donor T cell macrochimerism, the allografts had high GvH to HvG T cell clonal ratios. GvH clones were detected in recipient bone marrow, and some of these GvH clones were observed earlier in ileal mucosa or blood, consistent with an intestinal mucosal origin. Peak levels of circulating GvH clones were associated with declines in HvG clones early after transplant.

This clone was detected once. No antigen is known for it. Base qualities are not at hand, and no much larger clone is one base apart. Explained via the paper, the time point label denotes: cells obtained before transplantation from donor or recipient. CD3+CD4+ and CD3+CD8+ populations were FACS-sorted from unstimulated pre-transplant donor and recipient cells taken from spleen or lymph nodes. V sheds 4 bases and J sheds 6 bases, leaving 10 bases between their ends. CDR1 and CDR2, per the germline V gene, are SGHAT and FQNNGV. The CDR3 has 13 amino acids, counting the end cysteine and phenylalanine. CDR3 DNA only is kept here, 39 bases in frame from base 1.

Sequencing was performed on unstimulated CD4+ T cells sorted from spleen or lymph node cells, taken before transplant. The TCR comes from a human donor who was the organ donor for an intestinal transplant. The sequence links TRBV11-2 to TRBJ1-5; the best D guess is TRBD1, with 5 bases matching. The CDR3 amino acid sequence is: CASSSGYGQPQHF. The nucleotides are TGTGCCAGCAGCTCAGGGTACGGTCAGCCCCAGCATTTT.